The 27 T cell receptor beta chains given below trace back to one sample, sequenced in a study of blood T cells in healthy people across ages. Primers used in a second PCR of about 6 to 12 cycles were a sample-barcoded 5' primer and a J-beta primer mix. Each CDR3 protein gets one entry after TCRdb re-called the 5' RACE reads with MiXCR. This sample has about 1.1 million distinct CDR3 sequences, with 35% to 40% found just once. The sequenced sample was blood. All receptors come from a young man in good health.

CDR3 DNA: TGTGCCCCACAGGGGAATCAGCCCCAGCATTTT. Translating gives CAPQGNQPQHF. The chain has TRBV10-3 and TRBJ1-5; 7 bases line up with TRBD1. The ends lost 11 bases at V and 4 bases at J; junction bases unmatched: 2. The CDR3 sequence is 11 residues long. Germline CDR1 reads ENHRY; CDR2 reads SYGVKD.

J is TRBJ2-7 and V is TRBV7-2, with D tentatively TRBD1 (5 bases). CDR1 is SGHTA and CDR2 is FQGNSA in the germline V gene. Trimming pared 2 bases from V and 3 bases from J, leaving 11 bases between. This CDR3 is 14 amino acids long. The CDR3 DNA reads as TGTGCCAGCAGCTTAATTACAGGAGACTACGAGCAGTACTTC. Translated: CASSLITGDYEQYF.

The V and J genes are TRBV2 and TRBJ1-5; no clear D. V was shortened by 6 bases and J by 3 bases, with 12 bases between the two germline ends. This CDR3 contains 14 residues. Germline CDR1 SNHLY, CDR2 FYNNEI. The CDR3 sequence is CASSGLVDNQPQHF. The CDR3, as DNA: TGTGCCAGCAGCGGACTTGTGGACAATCAGCCCCAGCATTTT.

This clonotype was recorded a few times. The CDR3 reads CASSVDRRTQYF. The DNA for the CDR3 is TGTGCCAGCAGTGTCGACAGGAGGACGCAGTATTTT. The chain combines TRBV12-3 or TRBV12-4 with TRBJ2-3; the D gene is possibly TRBD1 (6 bases). The CDR3 is made up of 12 amino acids. V was shortened by 5 bases and J by 9 bases, with 12 bases between the two germline ends.

This clonotype was seen many times. The rearrangement uses TRBV20-1 and TRBJ1-2, with D maybe TRBD1 (5 bases). This CDR3 is built from 11 residues. Looked up from germline, CDR1 is DFQATT and CDR2 is SNEGSKA (reference sequence). CDR3 bases: TGCAACGCAATGGGGCCGTATGGCTACACCTTC. Its protein is CNAMGPYGYTF.

This clonotype was seen only a few times. The chain recombines TRBV6-5 with TRBJ1-5; D not certain. V dropped 2 bases and J dropped 0 bases, with 8 bases sitting between them. Germline lookup yields CDR1 MNHEY and CDR2 SVGAGI. The CDR3 sequence is 15 residues long. The CDR3 DNA reads as TGTGCCAGCAGTTACGTGAAGGGTAGCAATCAGCCCCAGCATTTT. Translated, it gives CASSYVKGSNQPQHF.

The rearrangement uses TRBV10-3 and TRBJ1-6; 7 bases align to TRBD1. Germline V CDR1 and CDR2: ENHRY, SYGVKD. CDR3 length: 14 residues. The trim removed 6 bases at V and 7 bases at J, leaving 6 bases unmatched. CDR3 in DNA: TGTGCCATCAGGGTAGACAGGGTCAATTCACCCCTCCACTTT. Translated, it gives CAIRVDRVNSPLHF.

This clonotype was recorded once. The chain uses TRBV24-1 and TRBJ2-2; D call uncertain. Germline V gene lookup returns CDR1 KGHDR and CDR2 SFDVKD. V gave up 5 bases and J gave up 7 bases, with 13 bases separating them. The CDR3 sequence is 14 residues long. DNA for the CDR3: TGTGCCACCAGTGGTGGTCCTACCTACGGGGAGCTGTTTTTT. This codes for CATSGGPTYGELFF.

This clonotype was detected a few times. The chain joins TRBV27 to TRBJ2-1; TRBD1 might be the D (5 bases). The germline V and J ends were trimmed by 2 bases and 5 bases, with 13 bases remaining between them. The length of the CDR3 is 15 residues. Per germline, CDR1 MNHEY and CDR2 SMNVEV (reference sequence). The chain's CDR3 is CASSLVPGRHNEQFF. The CDR3 bases are TGTGCCAGCAGTTTAGTCCCAGGGCGTCACAATGAGCAGTTCTTC.

The rearrangement uses TRBV29-1 and TRBJ1-1; TRBD1 matches 8 bases. Germline CDR1 is SQVTM and CDR2 is ANQGSEA. The CDR3 is 11 residues long. The CDR3 here is CSGTGGNRAFF. The CDR3 DNA is TGCAGTGGCACAGGGGGAAACCGAGCTTTCTTT.

The rearrangement joins TRBV20-1 to TRBJ1-1; D call uncertain. Trimming took 0 bases from V and 3 from J, leaving 11 bases between them. CDR3 length equals 14 residues. Germline-derived CDR1 and CDR2 are DFQATT and SNEGSKA (reference sequence). The CDR3 spells CSARDPDGDTEAFF. Written as DNA, the CDR3 is TGCAGTGCTAGAGACCCGGACGGGGACACTGAAGCTTTCTTT.

This chain connects TRBV20-1 to TRBJ2-4; 8 bases align to TRBD1. The CDR3 runs 15 residues. The germline gives CDR1 DFQATT, CDR2 SNEGSKA (reference sequence). Trimming cost V 0 bases and J 4 bases; bases outside gene matches: 5. The CDR3 is CSARDYRGEKNIQYF. DNA for the CDR3: TGCAGTGCTAGAGACTACAGGGGGGAGAAAAACATTCAGTACTTC.

This clonotype was seen only a few times. The germline gene is not matched at one end of the junction; a read error may be the cause. The J gene is TRBJ1-2, the V gene TRBV6-2 or TRBV6-3; unclear D gene. This CDR3 has 12 amino acids. Germline CDR1 MNHEY, CDR2 SVGEGT. The CDR3 region is CASSSRPGGYTF. The DNA of the CDR3 is TGTGCCAGCAGTTCTCGACCGGGTGGCTACACCTTT.

This chain joins TRBV4-1 and TRBJ2-2; D call uncertain. This CDR3 spans 15 amino acids. CDR1 is MGHRA and CDR2 is YSYEKL in the germline V gene. The V gene lost 4 bases and the J gene lost 4 bases, with 13 bases spanning the gap. CDR3 region: CASSPHLRATGELFF. The CDR3 region has the DNA TGCGCCAGCAGCCCCCATCTAAGGGCCACCGGGGAGCTGTTTTTT.

A few counts support this clonotype. The chain couples TRBV5-1 to TRBJ1-5, with TRBD1 matching 8 bases. V dropped 0 bases and J dropped 9; count of bases not matched to a gene: 5. Germline loops: CDR1 SGHRS, CDR2 YFSETQ. This CDR3 comprises 14 residues. The CDR3 loop reads CASSLGQGSSPQHF. The CDR3 nucleotides read TGCGCCAGCAGCTTGGGACAGGGGTCGTCGCCCCAGCATTTT.

The rearrangement uses TRBV6-8 and TRBJ2-2; TRBD1 agrees at 8 bases. This CDR3 spans 15 amino acids. Trimming at V came to 7 bases and at J to 1 base, leaving 5 bases not matched to a gene. Per germline, CDR1 MNHGY and CDR2 SAAAGT. The CDR3 here is CASNTGQGNTGELFF. CDR3 in DNA: TGTGCCAGCAATACAGGACAGGGGAACACCGGGGAGCTGTTTTTT.

The rearrangement links TRBV7-2 to TRBJ1-3, with D possibly TRBD1 on 5 matching bases. Trimming cost V 4 bases and J 4 bases, with 11 bases left between them. The length of the CDR3 is 14 residues. CDR1 is SGHTA and CDR2 is FQGNSA in the germline V gene. CDR3 DNA sequence: TGTGCCAGCAGCTCGGGACTGGTAGGAAACACCATATATTTT. Its protein is CASSSGLVGNTIYF.

This clonotype was seen a handful of times. This sequence joins TRBV29-1 and TRBJ2-7, with 8 bases matching TRBD1. The CDR3 length is 15 residues. V trimming: 7 bases; J trimming: 0 bases; junction bases outside the gene matches: 11. From germline, CDR1 is SQVTM and CDR2 ANQGSEA. This CDR3 is CSALARDRYSYEQYF. The CDR3 DNA is TGCAGCGCATTAGCCCGGGACAGGTACTCCTACGAGCAGTACTTC.

This clonotype has at least ten counts. The DNA of the CDR3 is TGCAGCGTTCCTTCCACAGGGGTAGATACGCAGTATTTT. Translation: CSVPSTGVDTQYF. This rearrangement joins TRBV29-1 to TRBJ2-3, with 7 bases aligning to TRBD1. This CDR3 is built from 13 residues. The V and J ends lost 5 bases and 5 bases, in that order; junction bases with no gene match: 7. The germline V gene has CDR1 SQVTM and CDR2 ANQGSEA.

The chain links TRBV12-5 to TRBJ1-1, with 7 bases that match TRBD1. This CDR3 is built from 16 residues. The germline gives CDR1 LGHNT, CDR2 FRNRAP. Germline trimming cut 0 bases from V and 1 base from J; bases unmatched to any gene: 5. DNA for the CDR3: TGTGCTAGTGGTTTGGTATTAGGGGGCCCGAACACTGAAGCTTTCTTT. It translates to CASGLVLGGPNTEAFF.

V usage is TRBV7-2 and J usage is TRBJ2-5; 12 bases fit TRBD2. J gave up 1 base and V 2 bases, and 2 bases lay outside the gene matches. The CDR3 consists of 16 residues. The germline gives CDR1 SGHTA, CDR2 FQGNSA. The CDR3 sequence is CASSLTSGGTQETQYF. The CDR3 DNA reads TGTGCCAGCAGCTTAACTAGCGGGGGGACCCAAGAGACCCAGTACTTC.

This clonotype was detected many times. V usage is TRBV29-1 and J usage is TRBJ2-1; D uncertain. The V end lost 6 bases, the J end lost 0 bases, and 12 bases lay between the germline ends. Germline CDR1 SQVTM, CDR2 ANQGSEA. This CDR3 has 14 amino acids. The CDR3 sequence is CSVGPRLSYNEQFF. As DNA, the CDR3 is TGCAGCGTCGGGCCCCGCCTCTCCTACAATGAGCAGTTCTTC.

The chain carries TRBV4-3 and TRBJ2-7, with D perhaps being TRBD1 or TRBD2 (6 bases each). Germline V gene data show CDR1 as LGHNA and CDR2 as YSLEER. The V end lost 0 bases, the J end lost 3 bases, and 21 bases lay between the germline ends. The CDR3 extends over 18 amino acids. As DNA, the CDR3 is TGCGCCAGCAGCCAAGATGGCCGTAAGGGGGGCCGCTACTACGAGCAGTACTTC. Protein: CASSQDGRKGGRYYEQYF.

This clonotype was seen more than once but under ten times. V usage is TRBV9 and J usage is TRBJ1-2; D call uncertain. Germline V gene data show CDR1 as SGDLS and CDR2 as YYNGEE. V was shortened by 6 bases and J by 8 bases, with 8 bases between the two germline ends. The CDR3 runs 10 residues. The CDR3 DNA reads as TGTGCCAGCATGAGGAGAGGCTACACCTTC. This codes for CASMRRGYTF.

The rearrangement joins TRBV5-1 to TRBJ2-1; no reliable D call. CDR1 SGHRS and CDR2 YFSETQ come from the germline V gene. V gave up 1 base and J gave up 7 bases, with 9 bases separating them. The CDR3 has 13 amino acids. The CDR3 here is CASSLYERNEQFF. CDR3 coding DNA: TGCGCCAGCAGCTTGTATGAGAGGAATGAGCAGTTCTTC.

Comments on this clonotype: At one boundary the junction diverges from the germline segment, which might be a read error. The V and J genes are TRBV12-3 or TRBV12-4 and TRBJ1-2; D unresolved. The CDR3 runs 14 residues. CDR3 amino acids: CASSVIRSNYGYTF. CDR3 in DNA: TGTGCTAGCAGTGTAATCCGGTCTAACTATGGCTACACCTTC.

The V call is TRBV28, the J call TRBJ1-1; 10 bases fit TRBD1. Unmatched junction bases numbered 9, after V lost 3 bases and J lost 5 bases. The CDR3 contains 16 residues. Germline V gene sequence: CDR1 MDHEN, CDR2 SYDVKM. This CDR3 reads CASSFNPGQGKTEAFF. The CDR3 nucleotides read TGTGCCAGCAGTTTTAACCCGGGACAGGGGAAGACTGAAGCTTTCTTT.